The present entry profiles one T cell receptor beta chain with its context. Other DNA sequences in the sample encode the same CDR3. This record comes from a study of cytomegalovirus exposure and HLA in healthy donors. The PCR had 60 Vbeta and 13 Jbeta primers. Only in-frame clones appear in the TCRdb table, and some are missing; sequencing was by immunoSEQ multiplex PCR. The table lists 140,000 or so clones, around 70% of them singletons. V trimming: 5 bases; J trimming: 0 bases; junction bases outside the gene matches: 2. Germline-derived CDR1 and CDR2 are MDHEN and SYDVKM. There are 15 residues in the CDR3.

This clonotype was sampled from a man in his forties in good health and CMV-seronegative. This chain joins TRBV28 and TRBJ2-1; 9 bases are shared with TRBD2. What was sequenced was PBMCs. The CDR3 region is CASSSGGSSYNEQFF. The CDR3 DNA reads as TGTGCCAGCAGTAGCGGGGGGAGCTCCTACAATGAGCAGTTCTTC.